Below are 21 T cell receptor beta chains sequenced from a single sample in a study of T cell changes during pregnancy in multiple sclerosis. TCRdb keeps only in-frame clones here, not all; method: immunoSEQ multiplex PCR. The sample comprises just under 100,000 clones, roughly 92% of which are singletons, and 0.99% rests with the top ten. Sample: peripheral blood, taken after pregnancy. Source of these receptors: a female donor with multiple sclerosis, enrolled in a pregnancy study.

CDR3 region: CASSVARGHYNEQFF. The CDR3 DNA reads TGTGCCAGCAGCGTAGCTCGCGGACACTACAATGAGCAGTTCTTC. The chain combines TRBV9 with TRBJ2-1; D perhaps matches TRBD1 (5 bases). Germline CDR1 is SGDLS and CDR2 is YYNGEE. There are 15 residues in the CDR3. V lost 0 bases, J lost 3 bases, and 10 bases lay in between.

J is TRBJ2-7 and V is TRBV6-1; the match to TRBD2 covers 10 bases. Germline CDR1 is MNHNS and CDR2 is SASEGT. This CDR3 has 15 amino acids. After removal of 3 bases from V and 2 bases from J, the junction contained 4 bases not matched to a gene. The CDR3 bases are TGTGCCAGCAGTGAGTGGACTAGCGGCGCCTACGAGCAGTACTTC. Protein: CASSEWTSGAYEQYF.

This chain uses TRBV7-9 with TRBJ2-7; tentative D call: TRBD2 (7 bases). V was clipped by 5 bases and J by 6 bases, with 17 bases between them. CDR3 length: 14 residues. Germline CDR1 reads SEHNR; CDR2 reads FQNEAQ (reference sequence). Here the CDR3 DNA reads TGTGCCAGCAGCGGGGAGGGGGATTGGCCCGAGCAGTACTTC. Protein: CASSGEGDWPEQYF. Complete variable domain (other parts from reference TRBV7-9 and TRBJ2-7): DTGVSQNPRHKITKRGQNVTFRCDPISEHNRLYWYRQTLGQGPEFLTYFQNEAQLEKSRLLSDRFSAERPKGSFSTLEIQRTEQGDSAMYLCASSGEGDWPEQYFGPGTRLTVT.

In DNA form, the CDR3 reads TGTGCCAGCAGCAAACCGGGGTATCAGCCCCAGCATTTT. It codes for CASSKPGYQPQHF. This rearrangement joins TRBV7-9 to TRBJ1-5; D remains ambiguous. The germline gives CDR1 SEHNR, CDR2 FQNEAQ (reference sequence). The CDR3 is 13 amino acids. V was trimmed by 5 bases and J by 5 bases, leaving 10 bases between them.

This clone has only a few counts. The chain links TRBV7-2 to TRBJ2-2, with 11 bases fitting TRBD2. Germline CDR1 and CDR2: SGHTA and FQGNSA. CDR3 length: 15 amino acids. With 5 bases clipped from V and 4 bases from J, the junction kept 3 bases outside the gene matches. The DNA for the CDR3 is TGTGCCAGCAGCATTAGCGGGAGGGGCACCGGGGAGCTGTTTTTT. As protein: CASSISGRGTGELFF.

The chain carries TRBV18 and TRBJ2-5, with 7 bases that match TRBD2. V gave up 3 bases and J gave up 2 bases; unmatched junction bases: 3. Germline V lookup: CDR1 KGHSH, CDR2 LQKENI. The CDR3 spans 14 residues. Here the CDR3 reads CASSPRAGQETQYF. CDR3 coding DNA: TGTGCCAGCTCACCTCGAGCGGGACAAGAGACCCAGTACTTC. The complete variable domain, with remaining parts taken from reference TRBV18 and TRBJ2-5, reads NAGVMQNPRHLVRRRGQEARLRCSPMKGHSHVYWYRQLPEEGLKFMVYLQKENIIDESGMPKERFSAEFPKEGPSILRIQQVVRGDSAAYFCASSPRAGQETQYFGPGTRLLVL.

The chain is built from TRBV27 and TRBJ1-2; D is uncertain. Germline V gene data show CDR1 as MNHEY and CDR2 as SMNVEV (reference sequence). V was pared by 0 bases and J by 1 base, with 3 bases between. This CDR3 is built from 13 residues. The DNA of the CDR3 is TGTGCCAGCAGTTTATCCGGTAACTATGGCTACACCTTC. Encoded protein: CASSLSGNYGYTF.

The chain is built from TRBV19 and TRBJ2-1; 12 positions match TRBD2. The germline CDR1 and CDR2 sequences are LNHDA and SQIVND (reference sequence). The CDR3 covers 15 residues. V gave up 3 bases and J gave up 7 bases; unmatched junction bases: 4. For the CDR3, the DNA is TGTGCCAGTAGTATCCTAGCGGGGGGGGGTAATGAGCAGTTCTTC. Translation: CASSILAGGGNEQFF.

This chain links TRBV7-8 with TRBJ2-1; possibly TRBD2 for D (5 bases). The CDR3 spans 15 residues. Germline V lookup: CDR1 SGHVS, CDR2 FQNEAQ. The germline V and J ends were trimmed by 4 bases and 0 bases, with 10 bases remaining between them. The CDR3 nucleotides are TGTGCCAGCAGCTCCCTGGGGAGCTCCTACAATGAGCAGTTCTTC. Its protein is CASSSLGSSYNEQFF.

The gene calls are TRBV19 and TRBJ2-3; possibly TRBD2 for D (5 bases). CDR1 is LNHDA and CDR2 is SQIVND in the germline V gene (reference sequence). With 4 bases removed from V and 4 bases from J, the gap between germline ends came to 9 bases. The CDR3 extends over 13 amino acids. CDR3 sequence: CASSTGMADTQYF. CDR3 in DNA: TGTGCCAGTAGTACGGGAATGGCAGATACGCAGTATTTT. The whole variable domain, remainder taken from reference TRBV19 and TRBJ2-3, is DGGITQSPKYLFRKEGQNVTLSCEQNLNHDAMYWYRQDPGQGLRLIYYSQIVNDFQKGDIAEGYSVSREKKESFPLTVTSAQKNPTAFYLCASSTGMADTQYFGPGTRLTVL.

This rearrangement joins TRBV28 to TRBJ2-3; 9 nucleotides match TRBD2. After removal of 3 bases from V and 6 bases from J, the junction contained 4 bases not matched to a gene. Germline loops: CDR1 MDHEN, CDR2 SYDVKM. This CDR3 contains 14 residues. Here the CDR3 reads CASSFSGSRDTQYF. Written as DNA, the CDR3 is TGTGCCAGCAGTTTTAGCGGGAGTAGGGATACGCAGTATTTT.

This chain joins TRBV6-1 and TRBJ1-2; D is unresolved. Trimming took off 0 bases at V and 4 bases at J, with 6 bases between the two ends. This CDR3 region has 13 residues. Germline CDR1 is MNHNS and CDR2 is SASEGT. Written as DNA, the CDR3 is TGTGCCAGCAGTGAAGCCGGGATCTATGGCTACACCTTC. It is translated as CASSEAGIYGYTF.

The rearrangement joins TRBV4-1 to TRBJ2-7; tentative D call: TRBD1 (7 bases). Germline CDR1 reads MGHRA; CDR2 reads YSYEKL. V was shortened by 4 bases and J by 2 bases, with 12 bases between the two germline ends. The CDR3 has 14 amino acids. The CDR3 DNA reads as TGCGCCAGCAGCCGTGCGGGACAGCCCTACGAGCAGTACTTC. Translation: CASSRAGQPYEQYF.

This clone was counted a few times. This chain links TRBV13 with TRBJ1-4; 8 nucleotides line up with TRBD1. After removal of 8 bases from V and 1 base from J, the junction contained 6 bases not matched to a gene. Germline V gene sequence: CDR1 PRHDT, CDR2 FYEKMQ (reference sequence). This CDR3 has 15 residues. The DNA of the CDR3 is TGTGCCAGCTCCAGAGGACAGGGAACTAATGAAAAACTGTTTTTT. Translating gives CASSRGQGTNEKLFF. Drawing the rest from reference TRBV13 and TRBJ1-4, the complete variable domain is AAGVIQSPRHLIKEKRETATLKCYPIPRHDTVYWYQQGPGQDPQFLISFYEKMQSDKGSIPDRFSAQQFSDYHSELNMSSLELGDSALYFCASSRGQGTNEKLFFGSGTQLSVL.

This clone was recorded only once. The rearrangement joins TRBV19 to TRBJ1-1, with D perhaps TRBD1 (6 bases). CDR1 and CDR2 from the germline V gene are LNHDA and SQIVND (reference sequence). This CDR3 region has 16 residues. V lost 6 bases and J 0 bases, leaving 17 bases between the germline ends. The CDR3 here is CASRDTGRLLNTEAFF. The CDR3 DNA follows: TGTGCCAGTAGGGACACAGGGCGGCTCCTGAACACTGAAGCTTTCTTT.

The V and J genes are TRBV6-4 and TRBJ2-1; 11 nucleotides align to TRBD2. Germline CDR1 is MRHNA and CDR2 is SNTAGT. This CDR3 contains 15 residues. J lost 5 bases, V lost 6 bases, and 6 bases had no gene match. The CDR3 here is CASRLLAGDHNEQFF. The CDR3 DNA reads TGTGCCAGCAGGCTACTAGCGGGAGACCACAATGAGCAGTTCTTC.

The chain uses TRBV5-6 and TRBJ2-5; 13 bases map to TRBD2. The J segment lost 3 bases and the V segment lost 2 bases, leaving 7 bases of the junction unmatched. This CDR3 has 17 amino acids. CDR1 SGHDT and CDR2 YYEEEE come from the germline V gene. DNA of the CDR3: TGTGCCAGCAGCTTACTAGCGGGAGGGCCAATAGAAGAGACCCAGTACTTC. As protein: CASSLLAGGPIEETQYF. Looking up the rest from reference TRBV5-6 and TRBJ2-5 gives the full variable domain: DAGVTQSPTHLIKTRGQQVTLRCSPKSGHDTVSWYQQALGQGPQFIFQYYEEEERQRGNFPDRFSGHQFPNYSSELNVNALLLGDSALYLCASSLLAGGPIEETQYFGPGTRLLVL.

The chain uses TRBV10-2 and TRBJ1-1, with TRBD1 matching over 7 bases. The germline V gene encodes CDR1 WSHSY and CDR2 SAAADI. Germline trimming cut 10 bases from V and 6 bases from J; bases unmatched to any gene: 14. The CDR3 extends over 14 amino acids. CDR3 sequence reads: CATKTGSGGSEAFF. The CDR3, as DNA: TGCGCCACCAAGACAGGGAGTGGTGGATCTGAAGCTTTCTTT.

This chain uses TRBV5-1 with TRBJ2-7; TRBD1 agrees at 10 bases. CDR1 and CDR2 from the germline V gene are SGHRS and YFSETQ. This CDR3 contains 15 residues. J was trimmed by 5 bases and V by 4 bases; bases with no gene match: 9. The DNA for the CDR3 is TGCGCCAGCAGCATGGGGGACAGGGGAGTCGACGAGCAGTACTTC. It encodes CASSMGDRGVDEQYF.

The chain uses TRBV28 and TRBJ2-5, with a weak D call TRBD1 (5 bases). The CDR3 has 14 residues. The V and J ends lost 7 bases and 6 bases respectively, with 18 bases between them. The germline CDR1 and CDR2 sequences are MDHEN and SYDVKM. CDR3 residues: CASTLVGVLQTQYF. The CDR3 DNA is TGTGCCAGCACCCTCGTAGGGGTTCTGCAGACCCAGTACTTC.

This chain joins TRBV30 and TRBJ2-7; weak D call: TRBD1 (5 bases). Germline V gene lookup returns CDR1 GTSNPN and CDR2 SVGIG (reference sequence). The length of the CDR3 is 11 residues. V gave up 2 bases and J gave up 6 bases, with 8 bases separating them. The CDR3 loop is CAWSQTAEQYF. CDR3 nucleotide sequence: TGTGCCTGGAGTCAGACAGCCGAGCAGTACTTC.